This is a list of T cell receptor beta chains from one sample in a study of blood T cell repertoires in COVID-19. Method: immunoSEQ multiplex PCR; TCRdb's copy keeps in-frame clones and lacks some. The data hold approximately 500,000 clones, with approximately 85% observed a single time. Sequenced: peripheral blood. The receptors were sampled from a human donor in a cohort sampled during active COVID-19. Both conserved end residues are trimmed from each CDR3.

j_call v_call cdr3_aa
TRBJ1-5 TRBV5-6 ASSADRGQQPQH
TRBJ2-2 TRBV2 ARTGIITGELF
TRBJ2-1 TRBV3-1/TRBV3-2 ASSRGVAGDIHEQF
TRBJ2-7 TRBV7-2 ASSSPGLAAEGQY
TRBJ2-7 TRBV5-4 ASSLVAGGFHEQY
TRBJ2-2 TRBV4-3 ASSQGGTSGNTGELF
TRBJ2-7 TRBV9 ASSAPGASYEQY
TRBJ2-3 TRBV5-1 ASSLNQGASYSSFTDTQY
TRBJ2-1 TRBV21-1 ASIPERTSGNSSYNEQF
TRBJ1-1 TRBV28 ASSLLQVQNTEAF
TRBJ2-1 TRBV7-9 ASSLAELLLEQF